The rows below give T cell receptor beta chains drawn from one sample of a study of beta chain features in type 1 diabetes. Produced via immunoSEQ multiplex PCR; TCRdb's table is partial and in-frame only. Of about 240,000 clones listed, 25% to 30% are singletons. The sequenced material came from central memory CD4+ T cells from blood. The receptor set was obtained from a young man in good health. Both conserved end residues are part of each CDR3. The order of the fields is clone size, CDR3 length, J gene, D gene, V gene, CDR3 DNA, CDR3 protein. The D gene is left open where the match is weak. The size entry is marked missing in some rows and otherwise reads once, few, many or a size class.

abundance: NA; len: 12; j_gene: TRBJ2-1; d_gene: TRBD2; v_gene: TRBV6-5; CDR3nt: TGTGCCAGCTGGGCGGGGGGCAATGAGCAGTTCTTC; CDR3aa: CASWAGGNEQFF
abundance: few; len: 13; j_gene: TRBJ2-1; d_gene: NA; v_gene: TRBV29-1; CDR3nt: TGCAGCGTTGAGGTACTTTTTGTCAATGAGCAGTTCTTC; CDR3aa: CSVEVLFVNEQFF
abundance: NA; len: 15; j_gene: TRBJ2-3; d_gene: TRBD2; v_gene: TRBV10-3; CDR3nt: TGTGCCATCGGGAGCGGGAGAGTGGGAACAGATACGCAGTATTTT; CDR3aa: CAIGSGRVGTDTQYF
abundance: NA; len: 16; j_gene: TRBJ2-3; d_gene: NA; v_gene: TRBV11-1; CDR3nt: TGTGCCAGCAGCTTACAGGGGCGACCTAGCACAGATACGCAGTATTTT; CDR3aa: CASSLQGRPSTDTQYF
abundance: NA; len: 14; j_gene: TRBJ2-1; d_gene: NA; v_gene: TRBV29-1; CDR3nt: TGCAGCGTTGCCTCCGAGGTAGGGCGCAATGAGCAGTTCTTC; CDR3aa: CSVASEVGRNEQFF
abundance: NA; len: 13; j_gene: TRBJ2-2; d_gene: NA; v_gene: TRBV7-7; CDR3nt: TGTGCCAGCAGCTCACTTCCAACCGGGGAGCTGTTTTTT; CDR3aa: CASSSLPTGELFF
abundance: NA; len: 14; j_gene: TRBJ2-3; d_gene: NA; v_gene: TRBV2; CDR3nt: TGTGCCAGCAGTGCACAGCTCACCACAGATACGCAGTATTTT; CDR3aa: CASSAQLTTDTQYF
abundance: once; len: 15; j_gene: TRBJ2-7; d_gene: NA; v_gene: TRBV21-1; CDR3nt: TGTGCCAGCAGCCTTAACCCCGGGGTAGGAGGCGAGCAGTACTTC; CDR3aa: CASSLNPGVGGEQYF
abundance: many; len: 16; j_gene: TRBJ2-5; d_gene: NA; v_gene: TRBV30; CDR3nt: TGTGCCTGGAGTGGCTGGGGGGCCTATGTCCTCGAGACCCAGTACTTC; CDR3aa: CAWSGWGAYVLETQYF
abundance: few; len: 13; j_gene: TRBJ1-1; d_gene: TRBD1; v_gene: TRBV2; CDR3nt: TGTGCCAGCAGTGAAGCACAGGGGTCTGAAGCTTTCTTT; CDR3aa: CASSEAQGSEAFF
abundance: many; len: 14; j_gene: TRBJ2-5; d_gene: NA; v_gene: TRBV27; CDR3nt: TGTGCCAGCAGTTTATCCCCGGCACAAGAGACCCAGTACTTC; CDR3aa: CASSLSPAQETQYF
abundance: NA; len: 13; j_gene: TRBJ1-1; d_gene: TRBD1; v_gene: TRBV29-1; CDR3nt: TGCAGCGGACGACAGGGTTTATCCACTGAAGCTTTCTTT; CDR3aa: CSGRQGLSTEAFF
abundance: many; len: 14; j_gene: TRBJ2-3; d_gene: TRBD1; v_gene: TRBV29-1; CDR3nt: TGCAGCGTCGAAAAGGGGGCAGGCACAGATACGCAGTATTTT; CDR3aa: CSVEKGAGTDTQYF
abundance: NA; len: 11; j_gene: TRBJ1-2; d_gene: NA; v_gene: TRBV13; CDR3nt: TGTGCCAGCAGCGACCGCTATGGCTACACCTTC; CDR3aa: CASSDRYGYTF
abundance: NA; len: 17; j_gene: TRBJ2-7; d_gene: NA; v_gene: TRBV2; CDR3nt: TGTGCCAGCACTGCATCCGGGACATCAGCACAATCCTACGAGCAGTACTTC; CDR3aa: CASTASGTSAQSYEQYF
abundance: few; len: 10; j_gene: TRBJ2-7; d_gene: NA; v_gene: TRBV23-1; CDR3nt: TGCGCCAGCAGTCAGGACGAGCAGTACTTC; CDR3aa: CASSQDEQYF
abundance: NA; len: 11; j_gene: TRBJ2-1; d_gene: TRBD2; v_gene: TRBV20-1; CDR3nt: TGCAGTGCTCTGACTAGCGGAGAGCAGTTCTTC; CDR3aa: CSALTSGEQFF
abundance: few; len: 15; j_gene: TRBJ2-5; d_gene: NA; v_gene: TRBV7-8; CDR3nt: TGTGCCAGCAGCTTAGTTCGCGTCAGGCGAGAGACCCAGTACTTC; CDR3aa: CASSLVRVRRETQYF
abundance: few; len: 12; j_gene: TRBJ1-1; d_gene: TRBD1; v_gene: TRBV29-1; CDR3nt: TGCAGCGTTGGACAGGGGGACACTGAAGCTTTCTTT; CDR3aa: CSVGQGDTEAFF
abundance: few; len: 15; j_gene: TRBJ2-3; d_gene: TRBD1; v_gene: TRBV27; CDR3nt: TGTGCCAGCAGTTCGGGACAGGGGAGCACAGATACGCAGTATTTT; CDR3aa: CASSSGQGSTDTQYF
abundance: once; len: 14; j_gene: TRBJ2-3; d_gene: NA; v_gene: TRBV13; CDR3nt: TGTGCCAGCAGATGGGGTATTGGCACAGATACGCAGTATTTT; CDR3aa: CASRWGIGTDTQYF
abundance: few; len: 15; j_gene: TRBJ2-6; d_gene: NA; v_gene: TRBV30; CDR3nt: TGTGCCTGGAGTGTAATGACACCTGGGGCCAACGTCCTGACTTTC; CDR3aa: CAWSVMTPGANVLTF
abundance: few; len: 12; j_gene: TRBJ2-5; d_gene: NA; v_gene: TRBV10-3; CDR3nt: TGTGCCATCAGCCCGGACGCGGGGACCCAGTACTTC; CDR3aa: CAISPDAGTQYF
abundance: NA; len: 16; j_gene: TRBJ2-5; d_gene: NA; v_gene: TRBV7-8; CDR3nt: TGTGCCAGCAGCTTACAGCCTAGCCCCGTTGGAGAGACCCAGTACTTC; CDR3aa: CASSLQPSPVGETQYF
abundance: NA; len: 13; j_gene: TRBJ2-6; d_gene: NA; v_gene: TRBV5-4; CDR3nt: TGTGCCAGCACCCGCTCTGGGGCCAACGTCCTGACTTTC; CDR3aa: CASTRSGANVLTF
abundance: once; len: 13; j_gene: TRBJ2-2; d_gene: NA; v_gene: TRBV2; CDR3nt: TGTGCCAGCAGTCGACTATCCCCCCGGGAGCTGTTTTTT; CDR3aa: CASSRLSPRELFF
abundance: NA; len: 16; j_gene: TRBJ2-1; d_gene: NA; v_gene: TRBV27; CDR3nt: TGTGCCAGCAGTTTTTTAGCAGTCGCGGCCGACAATGAGCAGTTCTTC; CDR3aa: CASSFLAVAADNEQFF
abundance: few; len: 15; j_gene: TRBJ2-1; d_gene: NA; v_gene: TRBV5-1; CDR3nt: TGCGCCAGCAGCCTACAGGGTTTGGACTACAATGAGCAGTTCTTC; CDR3aa: CASSLQGLDYNEQFF
abundance: NA; len: 15; j_gene: TRBJ2-5; d_gene: NA; v_gene: TRBV7-2; CDR3nt: TGTGCCAGCAGCTTAGACGGGACCCGTCAAGAGACCCAGTACTTC; CDR3aa: CASSLDGTRQETQYF
abundance: few; len: 11; j_gene: TRBJ2-6; d_gene: NA; v_gene: TRBV6-5; CDR3nt: TGTGCCAGCGGCCGGGCCAACGTCCTGACTTTC; CDR3aa: CASGRANVLTF
abundance: few; len: 15; j_gene: TRBJ2-1; d_gene: NA; v_gene: TRBV5-5; CDR3nt: TGTGCCAGCAGCTTGGAACCTAGCGTTTACAATGAGCAGTTCTTC; CDR3aa: CASSLEPSVYNEQFF
abundance: NA; len: 13; j_gene: TRBJ2-7; d_gene: TRBD1; v_gene: TRBV10-3; CDR3nt: TGTGCCATCAGTGACCAGACAGGGTCCGAGCAGTACTTC; CDR3aa: CAISDQTGSEQYF
abundance: many; len: 11; j_gene: TRBJ2-7; d_gene: TRBD2; v_gene: TRBV20-1; CDR3nt: TGCATGGGGGGGAGGGACTACGAGCAGTACTTC; CDR3aa: CMGGRDYEQYF
abundance: NA; len: 13; j_gene: TRBJ2-5; d_gene: NA; v_gene: TRBV5-6; CDR3nt: TGTGCCAGCAGCTTGGGACAGTACGAGACCCAGTACTTC; CDR3aa: CASSLGQYETQYF
abundance: few; len: 15; j_gene: TRBJ2-1; d_gene: TRBD1; v_gene: TRBV11-2; CDR3nt: TGTGCCAGCAGCTTAGAGAGGGGGCTCTACAATGAGCAGTTCTTC; CDR3aa: CASSLERGLYNEQFF
abundance: many; len: 13; j_gene: TRBJ2-7; d_gene: NA; v_gene: TRBV23-1; CDR3nt: TGCGCCAGCACCACAGGAGAATACTCCGAGCAGTACTTC; CDR3aa: CASTTGEYSEQYF
abundance: NA; len: 16; j_gene: TRBJ2-5; d_gene: TRBD1; v_gene: TRBV7-2; CDR3nt: TGTGCCAGCAGCTTAGGAGGGGGCAGAACGGCAGAGACCCAGTACTTC; CDR3aa: CASSLGGGRTAETQYF
abundance: NA; len: 13; j_gene: TRBJ1-1; d_gene: NA; v_gene: TRBV30; CDR3nt: TGTGCCTGGAGCCGGACACCGAACACTGAAGCTTTCTTT; CDR3aa: CAWSRTPNTEAFF
abundance: few; len: 13; j_gene: TRBJ2-7; d_gene: NA; v_gene: TRBV2; CDR3nt: TGTGCCAGCAGTGAGGAGATAGACTACGAGCAGTACTTC; CDR3aa: CASSEEIDYEQYF
abundance: few; len: 14; j_gene: TRBJ2-1; d_gene: TRBD2; v_gene: TRBV29-1; CDR3nt: TGCAGCGTTGACGTAGCGGGATGGGGCTATGAGCAGTTCTTC; CDR3aa: CSVDVAGWGYEQFF
abundance: NA; len: 14; j_gene: TRBJ2-2; d_gene: NA; v_gene: TRBV29-1; CDR3nt: TGCAGCGTTCAACCGACAGGGAACACCGGGGAGCTGTTTTTT; CDR3aa: CSVQPTGNTGELFF
abundance: many; len: 12; j_gene: TRBJ1-1; d_gene: NA; v_gene: TRBV28; CDR3nt: TGTGCCAGCAGTTTATCCGTCCCTGAAGCTTTCTTT; CDR3aa: CASSLSVPEAFF